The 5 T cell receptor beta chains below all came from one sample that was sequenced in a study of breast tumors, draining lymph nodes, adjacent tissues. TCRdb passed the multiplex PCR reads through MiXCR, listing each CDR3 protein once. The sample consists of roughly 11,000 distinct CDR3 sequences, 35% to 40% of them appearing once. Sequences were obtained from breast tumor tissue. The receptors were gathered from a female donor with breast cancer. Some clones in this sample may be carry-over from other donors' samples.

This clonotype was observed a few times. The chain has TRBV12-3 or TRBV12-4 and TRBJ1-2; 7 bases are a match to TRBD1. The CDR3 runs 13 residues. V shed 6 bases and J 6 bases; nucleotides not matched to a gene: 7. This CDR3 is CASSPGQVDGYTF. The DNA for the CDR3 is TGTGCCAGCAGCCCTGGACAGGTCGATGGCTACACCTTC.

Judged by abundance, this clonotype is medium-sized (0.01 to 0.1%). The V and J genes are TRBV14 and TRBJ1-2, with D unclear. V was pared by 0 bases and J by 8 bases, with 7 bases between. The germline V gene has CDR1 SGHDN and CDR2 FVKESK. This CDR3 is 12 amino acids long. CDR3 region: CASSQDLLGYTF. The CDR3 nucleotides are TGTGCCAGCAGCCAAGATCTCCTCGGCTACACCTTC.

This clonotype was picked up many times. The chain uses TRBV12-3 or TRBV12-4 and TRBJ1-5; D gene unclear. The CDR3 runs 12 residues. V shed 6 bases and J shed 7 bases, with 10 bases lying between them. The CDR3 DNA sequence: TGTGCCAGCAGCCCTGGAGTGCAGCCCCAGCATTTT. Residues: CASSPGVQPQHF.

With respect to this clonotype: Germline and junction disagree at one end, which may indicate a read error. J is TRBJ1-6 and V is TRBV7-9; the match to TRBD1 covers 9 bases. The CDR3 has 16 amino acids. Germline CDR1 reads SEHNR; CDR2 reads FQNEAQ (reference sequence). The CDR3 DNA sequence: TGTGCCAGCAGCTTAACACAGGGGGCGCTGGATTCGCCCCTCCGCTTT. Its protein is CASSLTQGALDSPLRF.

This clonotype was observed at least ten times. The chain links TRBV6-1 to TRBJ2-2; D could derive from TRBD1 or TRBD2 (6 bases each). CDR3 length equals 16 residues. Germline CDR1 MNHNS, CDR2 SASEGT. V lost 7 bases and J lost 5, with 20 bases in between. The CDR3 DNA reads TGTGCCAGCACCCGGTTCCACGGAGGGGGGACCGGGGAGCTGTTTTTT. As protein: CASTRFHGGGTGELFF.